This T cell receptor beta chain was captured in a study of shared clonotypes between healthy human individuals. Study outcomes and limitations: For sorted subsets, rarefaction showed incomplete sequencing despite large depth.

Germline CDR1 and CDR2: MNHNS and SASEGT. The CDR3 extends over 15 amino acids. V lost 8 bases and J lost 6; bases outside the gene matches: 9. A note on this clone: Its cognate antigen is unknown.

The authors split each subset's genomic DNA evenly across several immunoSEQ plates. Assay used: immunoSEQ multiplex PCR; TCRdb lists only in-frame clones, some missing. The sample holds a few million clones; around 90% are singletons and the top ten take 0.37%. All donors were healthy HIV-negative adults lacking recent acute infections or vaccinations. Those who donated, Caucasian adults without exception, all lived in Nashville, Tennessee. This chain joins TRBV6-1 and TRBJ2-2, with 10 bases fitting TRBD2. The receptor comes from a man younger than 30 in good health. Some clones in this sample may be carry-over from other donors' samples. Sequenced sample: naive CD4+ T cells from PBMCs. Subset meaning: CD45RA+ positively selected. CDR3 coding DNA: TGTGCCAGCGCTAGCGGGAGAATTTGGGCCGGGGAGCTGTTTTTT. Its protein product is CASASGRIWAGELFF.